This T cell receptor (beta chain) was recovered during a study of response to subunit inactivated influenza vaccine. Study-wide results and limits: New T cells are recruited in small numbers by each seasonal influenza vaccination, according to the authors' suggestion.

With 8 bases clipped from V and 2 bases from J, the junction kept 15 bases outside the gene matches. CDR1 and CDR2 from the germline V gene are MDHEN and SYDVKM. There are 17 residues in the CDR3. TCRdb analysed the RT-PCR reads with MiXCR anew, one entry per CDR3 protein. The repertoire holds hundreds of thousands of distinct CDR3 sequences, with about 15% as singletons. This clonotype was counted between two and nine times. The antigen is not known. The receptor was derived from a man in his fifties or sixties who received an inactivated influenza vaccine. Sequencing used PBMCs from blood, obtained 11 to 12 days after vaccination. The genes are TRBV28 and TRBJ2-7; the match to TRBD1 covers 10 bases. This chain's CDR3 is CASGFPGQGISTYEQYF. CDR3 coding DNA: TGTGCCAGCGGCTTTCCGGGACAGGGGATTTCGACCTACGAGCAGTACTTC.